This T cell receptor beta chain was recovered during a study of control samples from healthy donors and cancer patients. Germline V gives CDR1 SGHDT, CDR2 YYEEEE. Trimming removed 1 base from V and 4 bases from J, with 5 bases in between. The CDR3 has 12 residues. Assay used: immunoSEQ multiplex PCR; TCRdb lists only in-frame clones, some missing. The table has approximately 15,000 clones, over 70% seen once. Sequences were obtained from PBMCs. This rearrangement joins TRBV5-6 to TRBJ1-2; D not resolved. This TCR derives from a woman aged 65 to 85 with colorectal cancer. The CDR3 DNA reads TGTGCCAGCAGCTTGTCCAGCTATGGCTACACCTTC. The encoded protein is CASSLSSYGYTF.